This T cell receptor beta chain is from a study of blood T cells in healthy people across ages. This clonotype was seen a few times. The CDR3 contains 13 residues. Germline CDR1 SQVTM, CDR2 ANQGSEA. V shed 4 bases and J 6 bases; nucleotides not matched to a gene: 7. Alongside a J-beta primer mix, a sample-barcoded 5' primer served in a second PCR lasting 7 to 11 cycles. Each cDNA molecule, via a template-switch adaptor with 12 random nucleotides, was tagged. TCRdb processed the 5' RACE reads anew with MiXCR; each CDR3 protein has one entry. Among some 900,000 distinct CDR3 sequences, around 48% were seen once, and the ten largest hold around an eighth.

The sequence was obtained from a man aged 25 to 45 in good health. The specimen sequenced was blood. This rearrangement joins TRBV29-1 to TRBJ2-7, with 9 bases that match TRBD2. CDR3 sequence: CSVASSGEREQYF. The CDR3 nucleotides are TGCAGCGTTGCGTCTAGCGGGGAGCGCGAGCAGTACTTC.